Listed below are T cell receptor beta chains from one sample, sequenced in a study of shared clonotypes between healthy human individuals. The table came from immunoSEQ multiplex PCR; TCRdb's copy has only in-frame clones and leaves some out. In the table there are about 730,000 clones, over 60% of which are singletons. Material: memory CD4+ T cells sorted from blood. The receptors derive from a woman between 25 and 40 years old in good health. The CDR3 runs from the conserved cysteine through the conserved F or W. D genes are given only for firm matches. The size entry is marked missing in some rows and otherwise reads once, few, many or a size class.

V,size,D,J,CDR3,DNA
TRBV6-6,.,TRBD2,TRBJ2-5,CASSYSSGDVETQYF,TGTGCCAGCAGTTACTCGAGCGGGGATGTAGAGACCCAGTACTTC
TRBV6-1,.,.,TRBJ2-2,CASSEASGGRGELFF,TGTGCCAGCAGTGAAGCGTCGGGGGGCCGCGGGGAGCTGTTTTTT
TRBV7-8,.,TRBD2,TRBJ2-3,CASSLGGGSSGNTQYF,TGTGCCAGCAGCTTAGGTGGCGGGAGTTCTGGGAATACGCAGTATTTT
TRBV5-1,.,TRBD1,TRBJ1-2,CASSGGQGADGYTF,TGCGCCAGCAGCGGCGGACAGGGGGCGGATGGCTACACCTTC
TRBV9,.,.,TRBJ2-7,CASSQVGGYEQYF,TGTGCCAGCAGCCAGGTAGGGGGGTACGAGCAGTACTTC
TRBV6-5,.,.,TRBJ1-5,CASKGQQGINQPQHF,TGTGCCAGCAAGGGTCAACAGGGAATCAATCAGCCCCAGCATTTT
TRBV12-5,.,TRBD2,TRBJ2-3,CASGLTLLAGMWSTDTQYF,TGTGCTAGTGGTTTGACGCTGCTAGCGGGAATGTGGAGCACAGATACGCAGTATTTT
TRBV28,.,TRBD1,TRBJ2-7,CASSYYPDRGGSEQYF,TGTGCCAGCAGTTACTACCCCGACAGGGGTGGGTCCGAGCAGTACTTC
TRBV7-9,.,.,TRBJ2-1,CASSFRGKSSYNEQFF,TGTGCCAGCAGCTTTCGTGGGAAGAGCTCCTACAATGAGCAGTTCTTC
TRBV5-4,.,TRBD1,TRBJ2-5,CASSFQGASETQYF,TGTGCCAGCAGCTTCCAGGGGGCGAGTGAGACCCAGTACTTC
TRBV2,.,TRBD2,TRBJ2-5,CASSEGLGLAGGKTQYF,TGTGCCAGCAGTGAAGGGCTGGGCCTAGCGGGCGGCAAGACCCAGTACTTC
TRBV4-1,.,TRBD2,TRBJ2-7,CASSQVWVAGTYEQYF,TGCGCCAGCAGCCAAGTTTGGGTAGCGGGAACCTACGAGCAGTACTTC
TRBV19,few,.,TRBJ2-5,CASSTRRGRETQYF,TGTGCCAGTAGTACAAGAAGGGGGAGGGAGACCCAGTACTTC
TRBV7-6,once,.,TRBJ2-1,CASSLAWQGRAYNEQFF,TGTGCCAGCAGCTTAGCCTGGCAGGGAAGGGCTTACAATGAGCAGTTCTTC
TRBV18,.,.,TRBJ2-7,CASSPGGSGYPGEQYF,TGTGCCAGCTCACCGGGCGGATCAGGGTATCCTGGCGAGCAGTACTTC
TRBV7-8,.,TRBD2,TRBJ2-1,CASSLAKRRLAGPNEQFF,TGTGCCAGCAGCTTAGCGAAGAGGAGACTAGCGGGACCCAATGAGCAGTTCTTC
TRBV7-2,few,TRBD1,TRBJ1-2,CASSRQGANYGYTF,TGTGCCAGCAGCCGACAGGGGGCTAACTATGGCTACACCTTC
TRBV2,.,.,TRBJ1-5,CASSEVQAPQPQHF,TGTGCCAGCAGTGAAGTACAGGCCCCCCAGCCCCAGCATTTT
TRBV2,.,.,TRBJ1-1,CASRGVSMNTEAFF,TGTGCCAGCAGGGGGGTTTCCATGAACACTGAAGCTTTCTTT
TRBV7-9,.,TRBD2,TRBJ2-3,CASSSPRGSLDTQYF,TGTGCCAGCAGCTCCCCCCGCGGGAGTTTAGATACGCAGTATTTT
TRBV19,many,.,TRBJ1-5,CASRRQKLSNQPQHF,TGTGCCAGTCGCAGGCAGAAATTGAGCAATCAGCCCCAGCATTTT
TRBV10-3,.,TRBD2,TRBJ2-7,CAISESLAGGEQYF,TGTGCCATCAGTGAGTCATTAGCGGGTGGCGAGCAGTACTTC
TRBV28,.,.,TRBJ1-2,CASSFREGGYTF,TGTGCCAGCAGTTTTCGGGAAGGGGGCTACACCTTC
TRBV5-1,.,.,TRBJ2-5,CASSRRARPLGQETQYF,TGCGCCAGCAGCCGCCGGGCCCGACCACTCGGTCAAGAGACCCAGTACTTC
TRBV7-3,.,.,TRBJ2-7,CASSLQASVEQYF,TGTGCCAGCAGCTTACAGGCTTCGGTCGAGCAGTACTTC
TRBV2,.,.,TRBJ1-1,CASSEPVVNTEAFF,TGTGCCAGCAGTGAACCCGTAGTGAACACTGAAGCTTTCTTT
TRBV30,.,.,TRBJ2-2,CAWGRTANTGELFF,TGTGCCTGGGGAAGGACAGCAAACACCGGGGAGCTGTTTTTT
TRBV5-1,.,.,TRBJ2-2,CASSLAGSFNTGELFF,TGCGCCAGCAGCTTGGCCGGATCTTTTAACACCGGGGAGCTGTTTTTT
TRBV7-8,.,.,TRBJ2-7,CASSVQYYEQYF,TGTGCCAGCAGCGTCCAGTACTACGAGCAGTACTTC
TRBV6-5,.,.,TRBJ2-2,CASSYDGTGELFF,TGTGCCAGCAGTTACGACGGGACCGGGGAGCTGTTTTTT
TRBV19,many,.,TRBJ2-7,CASRKTESWYEQYF,TGTGCCAGTAGGAAAACTGAATCCTGGTACGAGCAGTACTTC
TRBV28,.,.,TRBJ2-7,CASSLPGASSYEQYF,TGTGCCAGCAGTCTCCCCGGGGCCAGCTCCTACGAGCAGTACTTC
TRBV28,.,.,TRBJ2-7,CASTPPNRVGEQYF,TGTGCCAGCACCCCACCGAACAGGGTGGGCGAGCAGTACTTC
TRBV28,.,TRBD1,TRBJ1-1,CASSSGQGSTEAFF,TGTGCCAGCAGTTCGGGACAGGGGTCCACTGAAGCTTTCTTT
TRBV7-9,.,.,TRBJ2-7,CASSRLRSYEQYF,TGTGCCAGCAGCCGACTGCGATCCTACGAGCAGTACTTC
TRBV25-1,once,.,TRBJ2-7,CASSNRDTEGYEQYF,TGTGCCAGCAGTAACCGGGACACAGAGGGGTACGAGCAGTACTTC
TRBV7-2,.,.,TRBJ1-2,CASSHGQQNYGYTF,TGTGCCAGCAGTCACGGACAGCAAAACTATGGCTACACCTTC
TRBV29-1,few,.,TRBJ2-7,CSVGETGSPVEQYF,TGCAGCGTTGGGGAAACAGGGTCTCCCGTCGAGCAGTACTTC
TRBV10-2,.,TRBD1,TRBJ1-1,CASSEQLTGTAEAFF,TGCGCCAGCAGTGAGCAACTTACCGGGACAGCCGAAGCTTTCTTT
TRBV9,once,.,TRBJ2-1,CASGGNYNEQFF,TGTGCCAGCGGGGGTAATTACAATGAGCAGTTCTTC
TRBV7-8,.,TRBD1,TRBJ2-2,CASSPDRVNTGELFF,TGTGCCAGCAGCCCGGACAGGGTGAACACCGGGGAGCTGTTTTTT
TRBV7-2,.,.,TRBJ1-1,CASRSATGMNTEAFF,TGTGCCAGCAGATCAGCGACAGGCATGAACACTGAAGCTTTCTTT
TRBV7-3,many,TRBD1,TRBJ1-2,CASSFLGQGIYGYTF,TGTGCCAGCAGCTTCCTGGGACAGGGCATCTATGGCTACACCTTC
TRBV7-3,.,TRBD1,TRBJ2-5,CASSEGTGIRAQYF,TGTGCCAGCAGCGAAGGGACAGGCATCAGAGCCCAGTACTTC
TRBV7-9,.,.,TRBJ1-1,CASSLSQGNTEAFF,TGTGCCAGCAGCTTATCACAGGGCAACACTGAAGCTTTCTTT
TRBV5-1,.,.,TRBJ1-5,CASSRWVGQPQHF,TGCGCCAGCAGCCGATGGGTGGGCCAGCCCCAGCATTTT
TRBV27,many,.,TRBJ2-7,CASSGQRSSYEQYF,TGTGCCAGCAGTGGGCAGCGGAGCTCCTACGAGCAGTACTTC
TRBV2,few,TRBD1,TRBJ2-7,CASSGGTGGREQYF,TGTGCCAGCAGTGGGGGGACAGGGGGCCGCGAGCAGTACTTC
TRBV19,.,TRBD2,TRBJ2-5,CASSPPRTSGRTFQTQYF,TGTGCCAGTAGCCCACCGAGGACTAGCGGGAGAACGTTCCAGACCCAGTACTTC
TRBV14,.,TRBD1,TRBJ2-7,CASSRTTGGYEQYF,TGTGCCAGCAGCCGGACGACAGGGGGATATGAGCAGTACTTC
TRBV9,.,.,TRBJ2-5,CASSVAGTFQETQYF,TGTGCCAGCAGCGTAGCCGGTACGTTCCAAGAGACCCAGTACTTC
TRBV6-5,.,.,TRBJ2-7,CASQPIRAYEQYF,TGTGCCAGCCAGCCTATCAGAGCCTACGAGCAGTACTTC
TRBV7-2,.,.,TRBJ2-2,CASSFETGRPGELFF,TGTGCCAGCAGCTTTGAGACGGGAAGACCCGGGGAGCTGTTTTTT
TRBV11-2,.,.,TRBJ1-5,CASSLSPRDNQPQHF,TGTGCCAGCAGCCTTAGCCCCAGGGACAATCAGCCCCAGCATTTT
TRBV11-2,.,.,TRBJ2-7,CASSLIPGSSYEQYF,TGTGCCAGCAGCTTAATCCCGGGGAGCTCCTACGAGCAGTACTTC